These 25 T cell receptor beta chains originate from one sample sequenced in a study of PD-1 blockade in mismatch repair-deficient tumors. The data were produced by immunoSEQ multiplex PCR, yet TCRdb's version contains in-frame clones alone and is incomplete. Of some 120,000 clones in the sample, 88% are singletons; the top ten hold 12%. The sample here was peripheral blood, taken almost 74 weeks after starting pembrolizumab. The receptors were gathered from an adult with mismatch repair-deficient cancer.

CDR3 bases: TGTGCCAGCTCACCACCACAGCCGAACACCGGGGAGCTGTTTTTT. This sequence encodes CASSPPQPNTGELFF. The chain has TRBV18 and TRBJ2-2; D unclear. Germline V gene data show CDR1 as KGHSH and CDR2 as LQKENI. V shed 0 bases and J shed 0 bases, with 5 bases lying between them. This CDR3 spans 15 amino acids.

This sequence joins TRBV23-1 and TRBJ2-2, with 9 bases aligning to TRBD1. TRBV23-1 is flagged as an ORF with uncertain function. V shed 7 bases, J shed 5 bases, and the junction held 17 bases outside the gene matches. The CDR3 consists of 18 residues. Here the CDR3 reads CASTFPRDREIKTGELFF. In DNA, the CDR3 is TGCGCCAGCACATTCCCACGGGACAGGGAAATTAAGACCGGGGAGCTGTTTTTT.

The CDR3 sequence: CASSYGQGPVDEQYF. CDR3 DNA: TGTGCCAGCAGTTACGGGCAGGGCCCTGTGGACGAGCAGTACTTC. The chain links TRBV6-5 to TRBJ2-7; maybe TRBD1 (5 bases). CDR1 and CDR2 from the germline V gene are MNHEY and SVGAGI. Trimming stripped 2 bases from V and 5 bases from J, with 16 bases between. This CDR3 is built from 15 residues.

This clone occurred once. CDR3 bases: TGCAGCGTTGTATGGGGGGCCGGTGGAAACACCATATATTTT. Translating gives CSVVWGAGGNTIYF. The V call is TRBV29-1, the J call TRBJ1-3, with D maybe TRBD1 (6 bases). Trimming removed 4 bases at V and 3 bases at J, with 13 bases between. Germline V gene lookup returns CDR1 SQVTM and CDR2 ANQGSEA. This CDR3 region has 14 residues.

This clone was detected a few times. This chain uses TRBV4-3 with TRBJ2-2; possibly TRBD2 for D (7 bases). The CDR3 is 15 amino acids. Deletions cut 4 bases from V and 3 bases from J, with 12 bases between. The germline gives CDR1 LGHNA, CDR2 YSLEER. Here the CDR3 DNA reads TGCGCCAGCAGCCCAACGGGGGGCGACACCGGGGAGCTGTTTTTT. As protein: CASSPTGGDTGELFF.

The gene calls are TRBV5-8 and TRBJ2-7, with a tentative D call TRBD2 (5 bases). Germline CDR1 SGHTS, CDR2 YDEGEE. The CDR3 consists of 14 residues. Trimming took 1 base from V and 4 from J, leaving 12 bases between them. CDR3 nucleotides: TGTGCCAGCAGCTTGCGAGGGTCCCGTTACGAGCAGTACTTC. Residues: CASSLRGSRYEQYF.

V gene TRBV29-1 combines with J gene TRBJ2-5, with 7 bases lining up with TRBD2. The length of the CDR3 is 12 residues. Germline V CDR1 and CDR2: SQVTM, ANQGSEA. Trimming removed 4 bases from V and 2 bases from J; junction bases left unmatched: 1. As DNA, the CDR3 is TGCAGCGTTGTGGGGGGGCAAGAGACCCAGTACTTC. This sequence encodes CSVVGGQETQYF.

This clone was counted once. The rearrangement joins TRBV19 to TRBJ2-5; the D is unclear. The CDR3 spans 12 residues. Germline V gives CDR1 LNHDA, CDR2 SQIVND (reference sequence). Trimming took 3 bases from V and 1 from J, leaving 3 bases between them. The CDR3 DNA follows: TGTGCCAGTAGTATGAGCCAAGAGACCCAGTACTTC. Residues: CASSMSQETQYF. Full variable domain (rest looked up from reference TRBV19 and TRBJ2-5): DGGITQSPKYLFRKEGQNVTLSCEQNLNHDAMYWYRQDPGQGLRLIYYSQIVNDFQKGDIAEGYSVSREKKESFPLTVTSAQKNPTAFYLCASSMSQETQYFGPGTRLLVL.

The gene calls are TRBV29-1 and TRBJ2-5, with TRBD2 matching over 13 bases. Germline V gene sequence: CDR1 SQVTM, CDR2 ANQGSEA. The CDR3 totals 13 residues. With V trimmed by 5 bases and J by 5 bases, 2 bases remained unmatched. CDR3 amino acids: CSVPGLAGETQYF. In DNA, the CDR3 is TGCAGCGTTCCGGGACTAGCGGGGGAGACCCAGTACTTC.

This clone has a single count. The gene calls are TRBV4-3 and TRBJ2-3, with TRBD2 as a possible D gene (6 bases). Deletions cut 2 bases from V and 7 bases from J, with 10 bases between. This CDR3 spans 13 amino acids. The germline V gene has CDR1 LGHNA and CDR2 YSLEER. The CDR3 sequence is CASSQSRGNTQYF. In nucleotides, the CDR3 is TGCGCCAGCAGCCAAAGTCGGGGGAATACGCAGTATTTT.

This chain links TRBV19 with TRBJ2-2; a possible D gene is TRBD1 (6 bases). CDR1 and CDR2 (germline): LNHDA, SQIVND (reference sequence). This CDR3 contains 15 residues. The V end was cut by 4 bases, the J end by 1 base, with 10 bases between. The chain's CDR3 is CASSTRDKNTGELFF. The CDR3 region has the DNA TGTGCCAGTAGTACTCGGGACAAGAACACCGGGGAGCTGTTTTTT.

Only one count was recorded for this clone. The genes are TRBV18 and TRBJ2-2; D might be TRBD1 (6 bases). The CDR3 covers 15 residues. Germline V gene sequence: CDR1 KGHSH, CDR2 LQKENI. Trimming stripped 3 bases from V and 7 bases from J, with 15 bases between. CDR3 DNA sequence: TGTGCCAGCTCACCCACCCGGACAGATTACGGGGAGCTGTTTTTT. This translates into CASSPTRTDYGELFF.

The rearrangement uses TRBV6-5 and TRBJ2-1; 13 nucleotides agree with TRBD2. CDR1 and CDR2 from the germline V gene are MNHEY and SVGAGI. The CDR3 spans 14 residues. J lost 7 bases, V lost 6 bases, and 3 bases had no gene match. The CDR3 DNA is TGTGCCAGCAGACGACTAGCGGGAGGAAATGAGCAGTTCTTC. Residues: CASRRLAGGNEQFF.

V usage is TRBV28 and J usage is TRBJ2-3; 9 bases agree with TRBD1. After removal of 2 bases from V and 4 bases from J, the junction contained 1 base not matched to a gene. The CDR3 spans 14 residues. CDR1 and CDR2 from the germline V gene are MDHEN and SYDVKM. CDR3 in DNA: TGTGCCAGCAGTTTAAACAGGGGGCCAGATACGCAGTATTTT. Its protein is CASSLNRGPDTQYF.

The chain carries TRBV4-2 and TRBJ2-1; D gene uncertain. Germline lookup yields CDR1 LGHNA and CDR2 YNFKEQ. The CDR3 length is 12 residues. The germline V and J ends were trimmed by 3 bases and 9 bases, with 9 bases remaining between them. This chain's CDR3 is CASSHGVGEQFF. The CDR3 DNA reads TGTGCCAGCAGCCATGGAGTGGGTGAGCAGTTCTTC.

This clone came up once. This rearrangement joins TRBV5-4 to TRBJ2-7; D is possibly TRBD2 (6 bases). Between the trimmed V and J ends, which lost 0 bases and 3 bases, there was a span of 7 bases. Germline loops: CDR1 SGHNT, CDR2 YYREEE (reference sequence). This CDR3 has 13 amino acids. CDR3 sequence reads: CASSLGLDYEQYF. CDR3 coding DNA: TGTGCCAGCAGCTTGGGACTAGACTACGAGCAGTACTTC.

V is TRBV4-1 and J is TRBJ2-7, with D perhaps TRBD2 (6 bases). Germline CDR1 is MGHRA and CDR2 is YSYEKL. The CDR3 contains 15 residues. The V end was cut by 1 base, the J end by 2 bases, with 12 bases between. The CDR3: CASSQVTGEAYEQYF. The CDR3 DNA is TGCGCCAGCAGCCAAGTGACGGGGGAAGCCTACGAGCAGTACTTC.

J is TRBJ1-1 and V is TRBV7-8; D is unclear. The germline V and J ends were trimmed by 3 bases and 1 base, with 15 bases remaining between them. The germline CDR1 and CDR2 sequences are SGHVS and FQNEAQ. This CDR3 has 16 residues. Here the CDR3 reads CASSLEGRGSNTEAFF. DNA for the CDR3: TGTGCCAGCAGCTTGGAAGGGCGGGGATCGAACACTGAAGCTTTCTTT.

This chain connects TRBV10-3 to TRBJ2-5; TRBD2 aligns across 13 bases. Germline V lookup: CDR1 ENHRY, CDR2 SYGVKD. The CDR3 extends over 15 amino acids. With V trimmed by 2 bases and J by 4 bases, 1 base remained unmatched. The CDR3 is CAISETSGRAETQYF. As DNA, the CDR3 is TGTGCCATCAGTGAGACTAGCGGGAGGGCAGAGACCCAGTACTTC.

The CDR3 DNA follows: TGTGCCATCAGTGATAACGGAGTGAGCTCCTACGAGCAGTACTTC. This translates into CAISDNGVSSYEQYF. V is TRBV10-3 and J is TRBJ2-7; D not certain. The V and J ends lost 3 bases and 0 bases respectively, with 12 bases between them. CDR3 length: 15 amino acids. Germline V CDR1 and CDR2: ENHRY, SYGVKD.

The chain is built from TRBV28 and TRBJ2-5; the match to TRBD1 covers 10 bases. The ends lost 8 bases at V and 4 bases at J; junction bases unmatched: 10. Germline assignment: CDR1 MDHEN and CDR2 SYDVKM. This CDR3 is built from 15 residues. The CDR3 DNA reads TGTGCCAGCTTACTCGGGACAGGGGTAGGAGAGACCCAGTACTTC. Translating it yields CASLLGTGVGETQYF.

CDR3 sequence reads: CASSFKGLVDTEAFF. DNA of the CDR3: TGTGCCAGCAGCTTTAAAGGGCTGGTGGACACTGAAGCTTTCTTT. The chain joins TRBV27 to TRBJ1-1; D remains unclear. This CDR3 comprises 15 residues. Germline CDR1 and CDR2: MNHEY and SMNVEV (reference sequence). V was shortened by 6 bases and J by 3 bases, with 17 bases between the two germline ends.

V usage is TRBV29-1 and J usage is TRBJ2-2; D unclear. Germline loops: CDR1 SQVTM, CDR2 ANQGSEA. V lost 7 bases and J 4 bases, leaving 19 bases between the germline ends. The CDR3 covers 15 residues. The CDR3 DNA reads as TGCAGCGCCTTACCCGGCCAGACCAGCACCGGGGAGCTGTTTTTT. It yields the protein CSALPGQTSTGELFF.

The chain is built from TRBV29-1 and TRBJ1-1; 7 bases are shared with TRBD1. CDR1 SQVTM and CDR2 ANQGSEA come from the germline V gene. The V gene end was trimmed by 4 bases and the J gene end by 5 bases; junction bases not matched to a gene: 4. The CDR3 is made up of 12 amino acids. The CDR3 region has the DNA TGCAGCGTTGCAGGGGGATGGACTGAAGCTTTCTTT. It encodes CSVAGGWTEAFF.

The chain joins TRBV5-4 to TRBJ2-7; a possible D gene is TRBD2 (5 bases). Germline CDR1 reads SGHNT; CDR2 reads YYREEE (reference sequence). The V end lost 2 bases, the J end lost 3 bases, and 12 bases lay between the germline ends. This CDR3 has 14 residues. In DNA form, the CDR3 reads TGTGCCAGCAGCTTTGGGAGCGGCAACTACGAGCAGTACTTC. Amino acid sequence: CASSFGSGNYEQYF.